The 32 T cell receptor beta chains presented below share a single source sample, sequenced in a study of T cells in Graves' hyperthyroidism and ophthalmopathy. Amplification targeted TCR beta CDR3 regions from RNA transcripts. TCR CDR3 underwent first-round RT-PCR with the HTBI primer set. MiXCR, applied by TCRdb to the multiplex PCR reads, yields one record per CDR3 protein. The repertoire holds about 420,000 distinct CDR3 sequences, with approximately 15% as singletons. Material for sequencing was blood. These TCRs come from a young woman with Graves' hyperthyroidism.

This clonotype was recorded a few times. The V and J genes are TRBV12-3 or TRBV12-4 and TRBJ2-1, with a possible D match to TRBD2 (6 bases). The CDR3 runs to 14 residues. V was clipped by 2 bases and J by 6 bases, with 11 bases between them. The CDR3 nucleotides read TGTGCCAGCAGTTTACCGGGAGCCCTCAATGAGCAGTTCTTC. Protein sequence: CASSLPGALNEQFF.

This clonotype was counted ten times or more. This chain links TRBV19 with TRBJ1-4; D remains unclear. V gave up 4 bases and J gave up 0 bases, with 9 bases separating them. Germline CDR1 LNHDA, CDR2 SQIVND (reference sequence). CDR3 length: 15 residues. As DNA, the CDR3 is TGTGCCAGTAGTAGGACCCTTGCAACTAATGAAAAACTGTTTTTT. Residues: CASSRTLATNEKLFF.

This clonotype was picked up many times. The chain links TRBV18 to TRBJ1-1; 9 nucleotides match TRBD1. Germline V lookup: CDR1 KGHSH, CDR2 LQKENI. Germline trimming cut 4 bases from V and 0 bases from J; bases unmatched to any gene: 6. This CDR3 has 16 amino acids. Written as DNA, the CDR3 is TGTGCCAGCTCACAGGGGACAGGGAACCTGAACACTGAAGCTTTCTTT. It codes for CASSQGTGNLNTEAFF.

This clonotype has a count of ten or more. The chain joins TRBV5-1 to TRBJ1-1; 7 bases line up with TRBD1. Germline V CDR1 and CDR2: SGHRS, YFSETQ. The CDR3 totals 13 residues. V shed 5 bases and J 3 bases; nucleotides not matched to a gene: 4. The CDR3 is CASRRGQDTEAFF. The CDR3 region has the DNA TGCGCCAGCAGACGTGGACAGGACACTGAAGCTTTCTTT.

At least ten counts were recorded for this clonotype. The chain joins TRBV25-1 to TRBJ1-1; D perhaps matches TRBD1 (5 bases). Germline V gene lookup returns CDR1 MGHDK and CDR2 SYGVNS. This CDR3 contains 19 residues. V lost 1 base to trimming and J lost 0 bases, with 21 bases between them. The CDR3: CASSEWGVRGKLMNTEAFF. CDR3 nucleotides: TGTGCCAGCAGTGAATGGGGGGTCCGGGGGAAACTTATGAACACTGAAGCTTTCTTT.

This clonotype was recorded many times. This sequence joins TRBV19 and TRBJ1-1, with 7 bases fitting TRBD1. The junction had 4 bases not matched to a gene; V was cut back by 3 bases and J by 0 bases. CDR1 and CDR2 (germline): LNHDA, SQIVND (reference sequence). CDR3 length: 15 amino acids. As DNA, the CDR3 is TGTGCCAGTAGTATTGGACAGGTCATGAACACTGAAGCTTTCTTT. It codes for CASSIGQVMNTEAFF. Full variable domain (outside the CDR3, taken from reference TRBV19 and TRBJ1-1): DGGITQSPKYLFRKEGQNVTLSCEQNLNHDAMYWYRQDPGQGLRLIYYSQIVNDFQKGDIAEGYSVSREKKESFPLTVTSAQKNPTAFYLCASSIGQVMNTEAFFGQGTRLTVV.

This clonotype was seen repeatedly, ten times or more. The V and J genes are TRBV20-1 and TRBJ2-5, with D unclear. Germline V gene lookup returns CDR1 DFQATT and CDR2 SNEGSKA (reference sequence). The V end lost 1 base, the J end lost 4 bases, and 10 bases lay between the germline ends. The length of the CDR3 is 13 residues. In DNA form, the CDR3 reads TGCAGTGCTAGAGGTTCGTCGAGAGAGACCCAGTACTTC. Translated, it gives CSARGSSRETQYF.

This clonotype was detected ten times or more. The chain joins TRBV7-8 to TRBJ1-2; D gene unclear. From germline, CDR1 is SGHVS and CDR2 FQNEAQ. The length of the CDR3 is 15 residues. V was trimmed by 2 bases and J by 2 bases, leaving 12 bases between them. The CDR3 nucleotides are TGTGCCAGCAGCTTATCGGGCTCAAACAACTATGGCTACACCTTC. Its protein product is CASSLSGSNNYGYTF.

This clonotype was recorded at least ten times. One junction end disagrees with the germline gene, perhaps due to a read error. The chain employs TRBV5-1 and TRBJ1-1; D ambiguous. This CDR3 has 14 residues. The germline V gene encodes CDR1 SGHRS and CDR2 YFSETQ. CDR3 bases: TGTGCCAGCAGTTTAGGTGGCGGGGACACTGAAGCTTTCTTT. Translation: CASSLGGGDTEAFF.

There are a few counts of this clonotype. V usage is TRBV18 and J usage is TRBJ2-7; D is unclear. V gave up 2 bases and J gave up 4 bases, with 12 bases separating them. This CDR3 has 14 residues. From germline, CDR1 is KGHSH and CDR2 LQKENI. CDR3 protein: CASSPAQDLYEQYF. Written as DNA, the CDR3 is TGTGCCAGCTCACCAGCCCAGGATCTATACGAGCAGTACTTC. Supplemented by reference TRBV18 and TRBJ2-7, the full variable domain reads NAGVMQNPRHLVRRRGQEARLRCSPMKGHSHVYWYRQLPEEGLKFMVYLQKENIIDESGMPKERFSAEFPKEGPSILRIQQVVRGDSAAYFCASSPAQDLYEQYFGPGTRLTVT.

This clonotype was observed at least ten times. This chain joins TRBV9 and TRBJ2-7; D ambiguous. This CDR3 has 15 amino acids. CDR1 SGDLS and CDR2 YYNGEE come from the germline V gene. V was pared by 0 bases and J by 3 bases, with 13 bases between. The CDR3 coding sequence is TGTGCCAGCAGCGTAGAAGCCAGCCATCTCTACGAGCAGTACTTC. It yields the protein CASSVEASHLYEQYF.

There are many counts of this clonotype. V is TRBV3-1 and J is TRBJ1-1; no firm D call. CDR3 size: 12 residues. Germline CDR1 and CDR2: LGHDT and YNNKEL (reference sequence). The V and J ends lost 0 bases and 8 bases respectively, with 7 bases between them. This CDR3 reads CASSQDLQEAFF. The CDR3 region has the DNA TGTGCCAGCAGCCAAGACCTCCAAGAAGCTTTCTTT.

This clonotype was seen at least ten times. This rearrangement joins TRBV19 to TRBJ1-1; 8 nucleotides line up with TRBD1. V was clipped by 5 bases and J by 4 bases; unmatched bases: 3. Per the germline V gene, CDR1 is LNHDA and CDR2 is SQIVND (reference sequence). CDR3 length equals 13 residues. CDR3 sequence reads: CASSFDRGTEAFF. The CDR3 DNA follows: TGTGCCAGTAGTTTCGACAGGGGCACTGAAGCTTTCTTT. Complete variable domain (other parts from reference TRBV19 and TRBJ1-1): DGGITQSPKYLFRKEGQNVTLSCEQNLNHDAMYWYRQDPGQGLRLIYYSQIVNDFQKGDIAEGYSVSREKKESFPLTVTSAQKNPTAFYLCASSFDRGTEAFFGQGTRLTVV.

This clonotype was seen only a few times. The chain recombines TRBV29-1 with TRBJ1-5, with TRBD1 matching 7 bases. The trim removed 4 bases at V and 6 bases at J, leaving 6 bases unmatched. The CDR3 length is 13 residues. From germline, CDR1 is SQVTM and CDR2 ANQGSEA. The CDR3 spells CSVATGVSQPQHF. For the CDR3, the DNA is TGCAGCGTTGCAACAGGGGTAAGTCAGCCCCAGCATTTT.

This clonotype was seen many times. The chain employs TRBV13 and TRBJ2-3; D not resolved. In germline, CDR1 is PRHDT, CDR2 FYEKMQ (reference sequence). V was pared by 4 bases and J by 12 bases, with 14 bases between. The CDR3 is made up of 12 amino acids. The CDR3 bases are TGTGCCAGCAGCTCCCAGAGGCTCCCTCAGTATTTT. Amino acid sequence: CASSSQRLPQYF.

This clonotype was counted at least ten times. The V and J genes are TRBV15 and TRBJ1-1; D possibly corresponds to TRBD1 (6 bases). Germline CDR1 LNHNV, CDR2 YYDKDF (reference sequence). The CDR3 length is 18 residues. V lost 0 bases and J 0 bases, leaving 17 bases between the germline ends. The DNA of the CDR3 is TGTGCCACCAGCAGAGATCAATTCCCTACAGGGATGAACACTGAAGCTTTCTTT. It is translated as CATSRDQFPTGMNTEAFF.

This clonotype showed up just a few times. The rearrangement links TRBV7-9 to TRBJ2-4; 14 bases match TRBD2. Unmatched junction bases numbered 7, after V lost 1 base and J lost 2 bases. The CDR3 covers 19 residues. Germline loops: CDR1 SEHNR, CDR2 FQNEAQ (reference sequence). The CDR3 reads CASSLETSGRGRTKNIQYF. As DNA, the CDR3 is TGTGCCAGCAGCTTAGAGACTAGCGGGAGGGGTAGGACCAAAAACATTCAGTACTTC.

This clonotype was detected many times. This chain connects TRBV6-2 or TRBV6-3 to TRBJ2-7; 11 bases align to TRBD2. The junction had 12 bases not matched to a gene; V was cut back by 7 bases and J by 4 bases. This CDR3 comprises 16 residues. Per the germline V gene, CDR1 is MNHEY and CDR2 is SVGEGT. CDR3 protein: CASTSPTSGSTYEQYF. In DNA form, the CDR3 reads TGTGCCAGCACCAGCCCCACTAGCGGGAGTACGTACGAGCAGTACTTC.

This clonotype was counted ten times or more. The chain joins TRBV28 to TRBJ1-1; TRBD1 is a possible D gene (5 bases). V was pared by 5 bases and J by 8 bases, with 24 bases between. The CDR3 is made up of 16 amino acids. From germline, CDR1 is MDHEN and CDR2 SYDVKM. The CDR3 spells CASSPHGGAGIKEAFF. CDR3 sequence (DNA): TGTGCCAGCAGTCCCCATGGAGGAGCAGGGATTAAAGAAGCTTTCTTT. Together with reference TRBV28 and TRBJ1-1, the CDR3 gives the full variable domain: DVKVTQSSRYLVKRTGEKVFLECVQDMDHENMFWYRQDPGLGLRLIYFSYDVKMKEKGDIPEGYSVSREKKERFSLILESASTNQTSMYLCASSPHGGAGIKEAFFGQGTRLTVV.

This clonotype was seen repeatedly, ten times or more. One end of the junction does not line up with germline, which may come from a read error. The chain links TRBV13 to TRBJ1-1; tentative D call: TRBD1 (5 bases). This CDR3 comprises 15 residues. Germline-derived CDR1 and CDR2 are PRHDT and FYEKMQ (reference sequence). The CDR3 DNA sequence: TGTGCCAGCAGCATAGGGGCACTTACGAACACTGAAGCTTTCTTT. Its protein is CASSIGALTNTEAFF.

This clonotype was counted only a few times. The CDR3 region is CASSFLQEYNEQFF. In nucleotides, the CDR3 is TGTGCCAGCAGTTTTCTGCAGGAATACAATGAGCAGTTCTTC. J is TRBJ2-1 and V is TRBV12-3 or TRBV12-4; D not certain. V was pared by 3 bases and J by 4 bases, with 10 bases between. CDR3 length: 14 amino acids.

At least ten counts were recorded for this clonotype. The chain uses TRBV3-1 and TRBJ1-2; 8 nucleotides agree with TRBD1. Per the germline V gene, CDR1 is LGHDT and CDR2 is YNNKEL (reference sequence). V dropped 4 bases and J dropped 1; count of bases not matched to a gene: 2. The CDR3 has 14 residues. The DNA for the CDR3 is TGTGCCAGCAGCCCCAGGGGGCTTAACTATGGCTACACCTTC. It translates to CASSPRGLNYGYTF.

Of note for this clonotype: Its ends do not fully match the called genes, so a read error is possible. This sequence joins TRBV5-1 and TRBJ1-1; unclear D gene. The CDR3 is 13 residues long. Germline V gene sequence: CDR1 SGHRS, CDR2 YFSETQ. As DNA, the CDR3 is TGCGCCAGCACCTTGGAGCTGAACACTGAAGCTTTCTTT. This translates into CASTLELNTEAFF.

This rearrangement joins TRBV28 to TRBJ2-5; D may correspond to TRBD1 or TRBD2 (6 bases each). Germline CDR1 and CDR2: MDHEN and SYDVKM. With 1 base removed from V and 5 bases from J, the gap between germline ends came to 17 bases. The CDR3 has 16 amino acids. Here the CDR3 DNA reads TGTGCCAGCAGTTTATTGGGGACACGGGGGACCGAGACCCAGTACTTC. Its protein is CASSLLGTRGTETQYF. Full variable domain (rest looked up from reference TRBV28 and TRBJ2-5): DVKVTQSSRYLVKRTGEKVFLECVQDMDHENMFWYRQDPGLGLRLIYFSYDVKMKEKGDIPEGYSVSREKKERFSLILESASTNQTSMYLCASSLLGTRGTETQYFGPGTRLLVL.

This clonotype was seen repeatedly, ten times or more. This rearrangement joins TRBV20-1 to TRBJ1-2; D unclear. The V end lost 0 bases, the J end lost 5 bases, and 10 bases lay between the germline ends. CDR1 and CDR2 (germline): DFQATT, SNEGSKA (reference sequence). The CDR3 loop spans 13 amino acids. CDR3 nucleotide sequence: TGCAGTGCTAGAGATACGATGGGGTATGGCTACACCTTC. This encodes CSARDTMGYGYTF.

This clonotype was observed at least ten times. The rearrangement uses TRBV11-2 and TRBJ2-5; 9 positions match TRBD1. V trimming: 5 bases; J trimming: 2 bases; junction bases outside the gene matches: 6. Germline V CDR1 and CDR2: SGHAT, FQNNGV. The CDR3 length is 15 residues. This CDR3 is CASSPGDRAQETQYF. CDR3 DNA: TGTGCCAGCAGCCCTGGGGACAGGGCGCAAGAGACCCAGTACTTC.

This clonotype was observed at least ten times. This sequence joins TRBV2 and TRBJ2-1; TRBD1 might be the D (6 bases). The CDR3 has 15 residues. Germline values: CDR1 SNHLY, CDR2 FYNNEI. CDR3 coding DNA: TGTGGAACTACTAAGCAGGGGCTAATCAACAATGAGCAGTTCTTC. Translating gives CGTTKQGLINNEQFF.

V gene TRBV5-1 combines with J gene TRBJ1-4; the match to TRBD1 covers 8 bases. CDR1 is SGHRS, CDR2 YFSETQ, per germline. CDR3 length: 15 amino acids. V lost 3 bases, J lost 0 bases, and 1 base stayed unmatched. The CDR3 reads CASSSDRATNEKLFF. The CDR3 DNA reads as TGCGCCAGCAGCTCGGACAGGGCAACTAATGAAAAACTGTTTTTT.

This clonotype was picked up many times. This chain connects TRBV28 to TRBJ1-2; D perhaps matches TRBD1 (5 bases). The germline CDR1 and CDR2 sequences are MDHEN and SYDVKM. Between the trimmed V and J ends, which lost 1 base and 7 bases, there was a span of 16 bases. This CDR3 is 15 amino acids long. This CDR3 is CASSLSGDWGGGYTF. The CDR3 DNA reads TGTGCCAGCAGTTTATCCGGGGACTGGGGTGGTGGCTACACCTTC.

This clonotype came up a few times. The rearrangement joins TRBV7-3 to TRBJ2-2; D is unclear. The germline V gene encodes CDR1 SGHTA and CDR2 FQGTGA. The CDR3 is 13 amino acids. Between the trimmed V and J ends, which lost 3 bases and 6 bases, there was a span of 8 bases. The CDR3 sequence is CASSFKGSGELFF. The CDR3 DNA reads TGTGCCAGCAGCTTTAAGGGATCCGGGGAGCTGTTTTTT.

This clonotype was counted ten times or more. The chain employs TRBV12-5 and TRBJ2-1; TRBD1 agrees at 7 bases. V dropped 7 bases and J dropped 4; count of bases not matched to a gene: 10. Germline assignment: CDR1 LGHNT and CDR2 FRNRAP. The CDR3 consists of 15 residues. CDR3 sequence: CASDIGTDAYNEQFF. CDR3 nucleotides: TGTGCTAGTGATATCGGGACAGACGCATACAATGAGCAGTTCTTC.

This clonotype has ten or more counts. The genes are TRBV28 and TRBJ2-7, with a tentative D call TRBD2 (6 bases). This CDR3 has 14 amino acids. The V end lost 6 bases, the J end lost 2 bases, and 14 bases lay between the germline ends. Germline V gene lookup returns CDR1 MDHEN and CDR2 SYDVKM. This CDR3 is CASRGTGVPYEQYF. CDR3 nucleotide sequence: TGTGCCAGCAGAGGGACGGGAGTACCCTACGAGCAGTACTTC.